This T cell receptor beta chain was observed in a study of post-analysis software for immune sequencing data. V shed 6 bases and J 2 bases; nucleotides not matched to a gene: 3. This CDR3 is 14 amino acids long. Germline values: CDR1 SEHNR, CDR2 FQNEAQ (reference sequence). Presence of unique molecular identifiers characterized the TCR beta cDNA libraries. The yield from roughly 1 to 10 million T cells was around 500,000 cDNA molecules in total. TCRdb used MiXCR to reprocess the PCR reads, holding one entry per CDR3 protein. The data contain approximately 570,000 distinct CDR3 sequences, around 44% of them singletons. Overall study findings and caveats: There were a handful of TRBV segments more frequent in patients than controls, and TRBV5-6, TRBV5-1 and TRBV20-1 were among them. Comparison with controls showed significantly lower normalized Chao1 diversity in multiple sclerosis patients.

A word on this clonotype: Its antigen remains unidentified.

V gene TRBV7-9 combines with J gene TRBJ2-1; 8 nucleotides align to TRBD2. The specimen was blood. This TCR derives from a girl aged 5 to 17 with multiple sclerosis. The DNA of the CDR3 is TGTGCCAGCAGACTAGCGGATGCCTACAATGAGCAGTTCTTC. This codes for CASRLADAYNEQFF.